The sequence of this T cell receptor beta chain was determined in a study of CXCR3-negative and CXCR3-positive naive CD8 T cells. General study results and limits: The study found more hydrophobic TRB CDR3s in CXCR3-positive naive cells than in CXCR3-negative naive cells.

As regards this clonotype: Its antigen remains unidentified.

Germline-derived CDR1 and CDR2 are SNHLY and FYNNEI. The CDR3 length is 13 residues. UMI-labeled 5' RACE yielded the TRB cDNA libraries. TCRdb re-called the 5' RACE reads, yielding one record per CDR3 amino acid sequence without DNA. The sample data list some 130,000 distinct CDR3 sequences. V and J are TRBV2 and TRBJ2-1; with no DNA, the TCRdb D assignment of TRBD2 cannot be verified. This sequence originates from a human donor in good health. Some clones in this sample may be carry-over from other donors' samples. Sequenced input: naive CXCR3+ CD8+ T cells from blood. As to subset: CD45RO-CCR7+CD27+CD95- naive CD8+ T cells expressing CXCR3 (TNR3+). CDR3 protein: CAGRTSVPNEQFF.